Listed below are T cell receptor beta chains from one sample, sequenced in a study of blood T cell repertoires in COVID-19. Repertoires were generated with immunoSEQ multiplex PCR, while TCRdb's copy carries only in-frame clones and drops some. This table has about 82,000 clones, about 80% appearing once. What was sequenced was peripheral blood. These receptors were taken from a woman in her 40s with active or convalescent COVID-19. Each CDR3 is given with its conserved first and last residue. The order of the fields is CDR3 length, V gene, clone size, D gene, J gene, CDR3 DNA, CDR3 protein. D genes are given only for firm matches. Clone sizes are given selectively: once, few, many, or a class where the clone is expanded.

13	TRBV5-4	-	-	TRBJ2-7	TGTGCCAGCAGCTTGAGTCAGAACTACGAGCAGTACTTC	CASSLSQNYEQYF
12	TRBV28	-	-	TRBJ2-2	TGTGCCAGCAGCCTCGTGAGGGGGGAGCTGTTTTTT	CASSLVRGELFF
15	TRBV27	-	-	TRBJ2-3	TGTGCCAGCAGTTTATTCCCACAGGGTTGGGATACGCAGTATTTT	CASSLFPQGWDTQYF
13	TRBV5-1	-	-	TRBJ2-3	TGCGCCAGCAGCCCGTTTAGCACAGATACGCAGTATTTT	CASSPFSTDTQYF
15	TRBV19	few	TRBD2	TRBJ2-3	TGTGCCAGTAGTCTAGCGGGGTCTAGCACAGATACGCAGTATTTT	CASSLAGSSTDTQYF
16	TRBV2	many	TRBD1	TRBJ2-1	TGTGCCAGCAGCGTAAGGGGACAGGGGGCTGTTGATGAGCAGTTCTTC	CASSVRGQGAVDEQFF
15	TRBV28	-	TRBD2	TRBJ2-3	TGTGCCAGCAGGGGGTGGGCGGGAGATGTAGATACGCAGTATTTT	CASRGWAGDVDTQYF
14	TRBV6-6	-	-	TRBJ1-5	TGTGCCAGCAGTTACTCAGGGGCAGGTTGGCCCCAGCATTTT	CASSYSGAGWPQHF
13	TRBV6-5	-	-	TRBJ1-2	TGTGCCAGTTCTTGGGGCTTTTCCTATGGCTACACCTTC	CASSWGFSYGYTF
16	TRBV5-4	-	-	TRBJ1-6	TGTGCCAGCAGCTTTGATCTACGACAGGAAAATTCACCCCTCCACTTT	CASSFDLRQENSPLHF
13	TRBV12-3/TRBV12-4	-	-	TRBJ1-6	TGTGCCAGCAGCCGCCGACAGTTTTCACCCCTCCACTTT	CASSRRQFSPLHF
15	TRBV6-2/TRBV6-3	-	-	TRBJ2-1	TGTGCCAGCAGTTACGGGCAGTTACTCTACAATGAGCAGTTCTTC	CASSYGQLLYNEQFF
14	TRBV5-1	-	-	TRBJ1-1	TGCGCCAGCAGCTTCGGACAGATGAACACTGAAGCTTTCTTT	CASSFGQMNTEAFF
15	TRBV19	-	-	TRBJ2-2	TGTGCCAGTAGTATCGGGGGATCGAACACCGGGGAGCTGTTTTTT	CASSIGGSNTGELFF
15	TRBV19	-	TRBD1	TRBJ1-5	TGTGCCAGTAGTACCGGGACAGGGAGCAATCAGCCCCAGCATTTT	CASSTGTGSNQPQHF
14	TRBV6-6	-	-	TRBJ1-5	TGTGCCAGCAGTTACGGGGAGCGCAATCAGCCCCAGCATTTT	CASSYGERNQPQHF
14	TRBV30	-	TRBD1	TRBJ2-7	TGTGCCTGGAGTGTACGGAACAGGGGGCGGGAGCAGTACTTC	CAWSVRNRGREQYF
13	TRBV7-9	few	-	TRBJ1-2	TGTGCCAGCAGCTTTAGTCAGGTCTATGGCTACACCTTC	CASSFSQVYGYTF
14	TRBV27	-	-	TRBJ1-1	TGTGCCAGCACCCATAGGCAGGGTTTGACTGAAGCTTTCTTT	CASTHRQGLTEAFF
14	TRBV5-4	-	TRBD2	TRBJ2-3	TGTGCCAGCAGCTGGACTAGCGGGTCCGATACGCAGTATTTT	CASSWTSGSDTQYF
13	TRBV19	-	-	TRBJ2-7	TGTGCCAGTAGTCTCCGGGACACCTACGAGCAGTACTTC	CASSLRDTYEQYF
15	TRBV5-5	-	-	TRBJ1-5	TGTGCCAGCAGCAGCGACAGGAATAGCAATCAGCCCCAGCATTTT	CASSSDRNSNQPQHF
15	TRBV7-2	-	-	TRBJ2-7	TGTGCCAGCAGCACCCCCAGCAGGGCTATATACGAGCAGTACTTC	CASSTPSRAIYEQYF
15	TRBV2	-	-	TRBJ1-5	TGTGCCAGCAGTGAGGAGCCGAATAGCAATCAGCCCCAGCATTTT	CASSEEPNSNQPQHF
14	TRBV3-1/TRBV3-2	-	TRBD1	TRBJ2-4	TGTGCCAGCAGCCCGGACAGGGCTGTGAACATTCAGTACTTC	CASSPDRAVNIQYF
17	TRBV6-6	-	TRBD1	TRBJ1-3	TGTGCCAGCAGTCATACTGCCCCCGGGACAGCTGGAAACACCATATATTTT	CASSHTAPGTAGNTIYF
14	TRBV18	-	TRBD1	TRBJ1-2	TGTGCCAGCTCACCCTTAGGACAGGCTTATGGCTACACCTTC	CASSPLGQAYGYTF
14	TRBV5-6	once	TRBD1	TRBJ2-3	TGTGCCAGCAGCTTGGGACAGGGGGCATATACGCAGTATTTT	CASSLGQGAYTQYF
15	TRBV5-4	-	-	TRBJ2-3	TGTGCCAGCAGCTTGTTTCGCGGTCGAACGGATACGCAGTATTTT	CASSLFRGRTDTQYF
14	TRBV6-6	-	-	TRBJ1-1	TGTGCCTGCAAGACTCGGGAGGCGAACACTGAAGCTTTCTTT	CACKTREANTEAFF
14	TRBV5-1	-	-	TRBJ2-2	TGCGCCAGCCGGCGGCAGGGAAACACCGGGGAGCTGTTTTTT	CASRRQGNTGELFF
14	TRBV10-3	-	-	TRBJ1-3	TGTGCCATCAGTGTGGGGGGGCAGGCGAACACCATATATTTT	CAISVGGQANTIYF
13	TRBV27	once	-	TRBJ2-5	TGTGCCAGCAGTTTACAGATTCAAGAGACCCAGTACTTC	CASSLQIQETQYF
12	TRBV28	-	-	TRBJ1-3	TGTGCCAGTAAGGAGGCGGGAAACACCATATATTTT	CASKEAGNTIYF
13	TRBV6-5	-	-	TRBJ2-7	TGTGCCAGCAGTTTCGCTACCGAGGAGACGCAGTACTTC	CASSFATEETQYF
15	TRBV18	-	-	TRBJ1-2	TGTGCCAGCTCACCAGCTGTCGAGCCTAACTATGGCTACACCTTC	CASSPAVEPNYGYTF
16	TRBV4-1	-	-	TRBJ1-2	TGCGCCAGCAGCCAAGAGTTTTGGAGTTTGAACTATGGCTACACCTTC	CASSQEFWSLNYGYTF
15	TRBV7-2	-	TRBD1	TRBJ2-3	TGTGCCAGCAGCTTAAGTGGGACAGCCACAGATACGCAGTATTTT	CASSLSGTATDTQYF
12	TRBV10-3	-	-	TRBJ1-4	TGTGCCATCAGGGACAGAAATGAAAAACTGTTTTTT	CAIRDRNEKLFF
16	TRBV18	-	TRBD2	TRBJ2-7	TGTGCCAGCTCAACAAAGACTAGCGGGAGGGCCTACGAGCAGTACTTC	CASSTKTSGRAYEQYF
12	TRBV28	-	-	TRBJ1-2	TGTGCCAGCAGCTTTCCGACTTATGGCTACACCTTC	CASSFPTYGYTF
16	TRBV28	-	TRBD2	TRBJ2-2	TGTGCCAGCAGTTTAGCGGGAGGGGGATACACCGGGGAGCTGTTTTTT	CASSLAGGGYTGELFF
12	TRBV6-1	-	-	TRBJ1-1	TGTGCCAGCATTAACACAGGGCCTGAAGCTTTCTTT	CASINTGPEAFF
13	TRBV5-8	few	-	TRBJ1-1	TGTGCCAGCAGCTGGGGGGGGAACACTGAAGCTTTCTTT	CASSWGGNTEAFF
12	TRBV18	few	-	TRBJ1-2	TGTGCCAGCTCACCATACAGGAGCGGCTACACCTTC	CASSPYRSGYTF
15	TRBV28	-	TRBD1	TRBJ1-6	TGTGCCAGCAGTTCGACAGGGGGTTATAATTCACCCCTCCACTTT	CASSSTGGYNSPLHF
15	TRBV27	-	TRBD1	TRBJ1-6	TGTGCCAGCAGTTCCTACAGGGGAGATAATTCACCCCTCCACTTT	CASSSYRGDNSPLHF
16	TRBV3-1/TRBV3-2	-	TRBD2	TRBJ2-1	TGTGCCAGCAGCCAAGGTTCAGCGGGGGGACTATATGAGCAGTTCTTC	CASSQGSAGGLYEQFF